The T cell receptor (beta chain) under discussion was sequenced for a study of blood T cell repertoires in COVID-19. The wider study: The United States, Italy and Spain supplied acute and convalescent COVID-19 samples.

The germline V and J ends were trimmed by 1 base and 1 base, with 8 bases remaining between them. Per the germline V gene, CDR1 is ENHRY and CDR2 is SYGVKD. The CDR3 has 15 residues. Per the authors' pipeline: Using reference gene primer amplification, nucleated cell counts were estimated. The data were produced by immunoSEQ multiplex PCR, yet TCRdb's version contains in-frame clones alone and is incomplete. V, J and clone size are taken as reported in that table, and D and trimming were inferred from the DNA itself. The data contain about 48,000 clones, approximately 81% of them seen just once; the ten biggest clones take up under 7%.

This clonotype was sampled from a woman in her sixties with acute or convalescent COVID-19. The chain couples TRBV10-3 to TRBJ1-5, with D maybe TRBD1 (5 bases). Source material: peripheral blood. The CDR3 DNA reads as TGTGCCATCAGTGAGTTGGCAGGGAGCAATCAGCCCCAGCATTTT. This translates into CAISELAGSNQPQHF.